The 32 T cell receptor beta chains presented below share a single source sample, sequenced in a study of cytomegalovirus exposure and HLA in healthy donors. A multiplex PCR was run with 60 Vbeta primers and 13 Jbeta primers. Sequencing used immunoSEQ multiplex PCR; TCRdb keeps in-frame clones, though not all of them. The table lists 150,000 to 200,000 clones, 75% to 90% of them singletons, with 0.65% in the top ten. Sequencing was performed on PBMCs. These receptors all come from a boy under 18 in good health and CMV-seronegative.

The chain has TRBV11-3 and TRBJ2-3; 9 positions agree with TRBD2. Trimming at V came to 5 bases and at J to 3 bases, leaving 6 bases not matched to a gene. The CDR3 runs 15 residues. Germline CDR1 SGHNT, CDR2 YENEEA. CDR3 DNA: TGTGCCAGCAGCCCGCGGACTAGCGCGACAGATACGCAGTATTTT. Residues: CASSPRTSATDTQYF.

The chain couples TRBV15 to TRBJ2-4; possible D gene TRBD2, 6 bases. The CDR3 spans 17 residues. Germline V gene lookup returns CDR1 LNHNV and CDR2 YYDKDF (reference sequence). The V end was cut by 3 bases, the J end by 3 bases, with 18 bases between. The DNA of the CDR3 is TGTGCCACCAGCAGCGGGAGAGCCCAGGGAAACAAAAACATTCAGTACTTC. The encoded protein is CATSSGRAQGNKNIQYF.

The chain recombines TRBV7-9 with TRBJ2-5, with 10 nucleotides matching TRBD2. V lost 5 bases to trimming and J lost 5 bases; unmatched junction nucleotides: 14. The CDR3 runs 17 residues. Germline lookup yields CDR1 SEHNR and CDR2 FQNEAQ (reference sequence). CDR3 bases: TGTGCCAGCAGCCTGCGCTCAAGCGGGAGGGCCGGGGAGACCCAGTACTTC. It codes for CASSLRSSGRAGETQYF.

This clone was seen only a few times. This rearrangement joins TRBV4-3 to TRBJ2-1; TRBD2 might be the D (5 bases). V dropped 0 bases and J dropped 7 bases, with 13 bases sitting between them. Germline V gene lookup returns CDR1 LGHNA and CDR2 YSLEER. CDR3 length equals 15 residues. DNA of the CDR3: TGCGCCAGCAGCCAAGATTGGCGGGCAGTAAATGAGCAGTTCTTC. Translation: CASSQDWRAVNEQFF.

With regard to this clone: Other nucleotide sequences in the sample specify the same CDR3. V is TRBV19 and J is TRBJ2-7; TRBD1 matches at 7 bases. The CDR3 spans 14 residues. The trim removed 3 bases at V and 0 bases at J, leaving 2 bases unmatched. Germline CDR1 LNHDA, CDR2 SQIVND (reference sequence). DNA for the CDR3: TGTGCCAGTAGTATTGGGGACAGCTCCTACGAGCAGTACTTC. Translated: CASSIGDSSYEQYF.

This rearrangement joins TRBV14 to TRBJ2-7, with TRBD2 matching over 15 bases. The germline CDR1 and CDR2 sequences are SGHDN and FVKESK. This CDR3 region has 17 residues. V gave up 1 base and J gave up 3 bases; unmatched junction bases: 4. CDR3 DNA sequence: TGTGCCAGCAGCCAAGGCGGACTAGCGGGAGGGGACTACGAGCAGTACTTC. Protein sequence: CASSQGGLAGGDYEQYF.

The chain carries TRBV10-1 and TRBJ2-1; possibly TRBD2 for D (6 bases). The CDR3 sequence is 17 residues long. Trimming pared 0 bases from V and 6 bases from J, leaving 18 bases between. Germline lookup yields CDR1 WNHNN and CDR2 SYGVQD (reference sequence). In DNA form, the CDR3 reads TGCGCCAGCAGTGAGTCGAATCGGGGGAGAGGATTCAATGAGCAGTTCTTC. Amino acids: CASSESNRGRGFNEQFF.

This clone was seen only a few times. The chain carries TRBV7-2 and TRBJ1-2, with a tentative D call TRBD1 (6 bases). V gave up 2 bases and J gave up 8 bases, with 12 bases separating them. The germline V gene encodes CDR1 SGHTA and CDR2 FQGNSA. The CDR3 length is 13 residues. The DNA of the CDR3 is TGTGCCAGCAGCTTACTCAGGGGTGGCGGCTACACCTTC. The encoded protein is CASSLLRGGGYTF.

This clone was observed a handful of times. The rearrangement uses TRBV5-1 and TRBJ1-2; maybe TRBD1 (5 bases). This CDR3 contains 14 residues. V was pared by 0 bases and J by 8 bases, with 14 bases between. Per the germline V gene, CDR1 is SGHRS and CDR2 is YFSETQ. DNA for the CDR3: TGCGCCAGCAGCTTGGTTCTCTCGGGGGGAGGCTACACCTTC. Its protein is CASSLVLSGGGYTF.

The J gene is TRBJ2-3, the V gene TRBV10-3; 8 positions agree with TRBD2. The CDR3 has 12 residues. Germline V gives CDR1 ENHRY, CDR2 SYGVKD. CDR3 region: CSASGSTDTQYF. The CDR3 nucleotides read TGTTCAGCTAGCGGGAGCACAGATACGCAGTATTTT.

This clone was picked up a small number of times. This chain connects TRBV19 to TRBJ1-1, with 10 bases identical to TRBD1. There are 16 residues in the CDR3. CDR1 and CDR2 (germline): LNHDA, SQIVND (reference sequence). V shed 6 bases, J shed 2 bases, and the junction held 9 bases outside the gene matches. In DNA, the CDR3 is TGTGCCAGTAGGACCGGGACAGGGGCTATTAACACTGAAGCTTTCTTT. Amino acids: CASRTGTGAINTEAFF.

This rearrangement joins TRBV18 to TRBJ1-1; tentatively, D is TRBD1 (5 bases). Germline loops: CDR1 KGHSH, CDR2 LQKENI. The V end was cut by 5 bases, the J end by 3 bases, with 13 bases between. The CDR3 contains 14 residues. CDR3 residues: CASSSGFDDTEAFF. CDR3 bases: TGTGCCAGCTCATCAGGGTTTGATGACACTGAAGCTTTCTTT.

The J gene is TRBJ2-7, the V gene TRBV11-2, with D perhaps TRBD1 (6 bases). This CDR3 has 13 amino acids. CDR1 and CDR2 from the germline V gene are SGHAT and FQNNGV. V lost 4 bases and J lost 3, with 10 bases in between. Here the CDR3 reads CASSSLDSYEQYF. For the CDR3, the DNA is TGTGCCAGCAGCTCCCTGGACAGCTACGAGCAGTACTTC. Complete variable domain (other parts from reference TRBV11-2 and TRBJ2-7): EAGVAQSPRYKIIEKRQSVAFWCNPISGHATLYWYQQILGQGPKLLIQFQNNGVVDDSQLPKDRFSAERLKGVDSTLKIQPAKLEDSAVYLCASSSLDSYEQYFGPGTRLTVT.

The V call is TRBV27, the J call TRBJ2-7; 7 bases align to TRBD1. From germline, CDR1 is MNHEY and CDR2 SMNVEV (reference sequence). The CDR3 is made up of 14 amino acids. Trimming cost V 5 bases and J 4 bases; bases outside gene matches: 8. CDR3 DNA sequence: TGTGCCAGCAGTGGTTCCGGGACAGAATACGAGCAGTACTTC. Protein: CASSGSGTEYEQYF.

This clone has a handful of counts. The chain recombines TRBV30 with TRBJ1-3; D is uncertain. With 2 bases removed from V and 4 bases from J, the gap between germline ends came to 9 bases. The CDR3 contains 13 residues. Germline values: CDR1 GTSNPN, CDR2 SVGIG (reference sequence). This CDR3 is CAWSLVRGNTIYF. CDR3 bases: TGTGCCTGGAGTCTAGTGCGAGGAAACACCATATATTTT.

With regard to this clone: This sample also contains other DNA sequences that code for the same CDR3. V gene TRBV6-5 combines with J gene TRBJ1-1; D gene ambiguous. Germline loops: CDR1 MNHEY, CDR2 SVGAGI. V was shortened by 2 bases and J by 4 bases, with 11 bases between the two germline ends. The CDR3 consists of 14 residues. CDR3 in DNA: TGTGCCAGCAGTTACGATCGGGATCTCACTGAAGCTTTCTTT. This gives the protein CASSYDRDLTEAFF.

The chain has TRBV6-5 and TRBJ2-5, with 9 bases lining up with TRBD1. The CDR3 sequence is 15 residues long. The V segment lost 2 bases and the J segment 1 base; nucleotides outside the gene matches: 2. Germline V gene lookup returns CDR1 MNHEY and CDR2 SVGAGI. CDR3 coding DNA: TGTGCCAGCAGTTACGCGGGACAGGGCCAAGAGACCCAGTACTTC. Translating gives CASSYAGQGQETQYF.

V usage is TRBV4-2 and J usage is TRBJ1-5; unclear D gene. The V gene lost 1 base and the J gene lost 0 bases, with 28 bases spanning the gap. Germline CDR1 and CDR2: LGHNA and YNFKEQ. The CDR3 has 22 amino acids. In nucleotides, the CDR3 is TGTGCCAGCAGCCAAGTGAAGAGGCCCGGGGAACTTCCCTTATATAGCAATCAGCCCCAGCATTTT. Translation: CASSQVKRPGELPLYSNQPQHF.

This chain links TRBV9 with TRBJ1-1, with 8 positions matching TRBD1. After removal of 3 bases from V and 3 bases from J, the junction contained 4 bases not matched to a gene. CDR3 length: 14 amino acids. Germline V gene data show CDR1 as SGDLS and CDR2 as YYNGEE. CDR3 bases: TGTGCCAGCAGCGGTGGGACAGGACACACTGAAGCTTTCTTT. It yields the protein CASSGGTGHTEAFF.

This chain joins TRBV7-6 and TRBJ2-3; no firm D call. V was clipped by 3 bases and J by 1 base, with 17 bases between them. Germline V CDR1 and CDR2: SGHVS, FNYEAQ. The CDR3 is made up of 17 amino acids. The CDR3 protein is CASSFSIGLFGTDTQYF. CDR3 nucleotide sequence: TGTGCCAGCAGCTTCTCGATCGGGTTGTTCGGCACAGATACGCAGTATTTT.

CDR3 nucleotide sequence: TGTGCCTGGAGTGCGGACAGGGAGTATGGCTACACCTTC. Protein: CAWSADREYGYTF. The chain couples TRBV30 to TRBJ1-2; 8 bases are shared with TRBD1. Germline CDR1 reads GTSNPN; CDR2 reads SVGIG (reference sequence). Germline trimming cut 1 base from V and 5 bases from J; bases unmatched to any gene: 3. The CDR3 runs 13 residues.

This clone has only a few counts. The chain links TRBV2 to TRBJ1-4; the D gene is possibly TRBD1 (6 bases). Germline V gene data show CDR1 as SNHLY and CDR2 as FYNNEI. This CDR3 contains 17 residues. The V end was cut by 4 bases, the J end by 0 bases, with 15 bases between. DNA of the CDR3: TGTGCCAGCAGTGTCCACGGACAGATTGCAACTAATGAAAAACTGTTTTTT. This sequence encodes CASSVHGQIATNEKLFF.

The chain uses TRBV7-3 and TRBJ2-5, with 10 bases identical to TRBD2. Germline trimming cut 3 bases from V and 4 bases from J; bases unmatched to any gene: 11. The CDR3 contains 17 residues. In germline, CDR1 is SGHTA, CDR2 FQGTGA. CDR3 DNA: TGTGCCAGCAGCTTTGGAGGGCTAGCGGGAGAGGGAGAGACCCAGTACTTC. Residues: CASSFGGLAGEGETQYF.

The gene calls are TRBV5-1 and TRBJ1-1; 7 nucleotides align to TRBD1. Germline values: CDR1 SGHRS, CDR2 YFSETQ. The CDR3 loop spans 14 amino acids. The ends lost 1 base at V and 2 bases at J; junction bases unmatched: 2. CDR3 loop: CASSLRDSNTEAFF. The CDR3 DNA follows: TGCGCCAGCAGCTTGCGGGACAGTAACACTGAAGCTTTCTTT.

This clone is a singleton in its sample. This chain links TRBV30 with TRBJ1-1; D unresolved. V was trimmed by 6 bases and J by 6 bases, leaving 14 bases between them. In germline, CDR1 is GTSNPN, CDR2 SVGIG (reference sequence). The CDR3 has 12 residues. The CDR3 coding sequence is TGTGCCTGCCGGGAGTTTTTCGCTGAAGCTTTCTTT. Translating it yields CACREFFAEAFF.

The chain has TRBV21-1 and TRBJ1-2. TRBV21-1 is tagged as a pseudogene. The length of the CDR3 is 16 residues. CDR3 in amino acids: CASTGRDPGGRYGYTF. The CDR3 nucleotides are TGTGCCAGCACGGGCCGGGACCCGGGGGGGCGTTATGGCTACACCTTC.

V usage is TRBV2 and J usage is TRBJ1-4; D not certain. The CDR3 is 16 amino acids. Per the germline V gene, CDR1 is SNHLY and CDR2 is FYNNEI. The V end was cut by 5 bases, the J end by 3 bases, with 16 bases between. The DNA of the CDR3 is TGTGCCAGCAGTTTCAATCCGAGGTCAGCTAATGAAAAACTGTTTTTT. It specifies CASSFNPRSANEKLFF. Full variable domain (missing parts from reference TRBV2 and TRBJ1-4): EPEVTQTPSHQVTQMGQEVILRCVPISNHLYFYWYRQILGQKVEFLVSFYNNEISEKSEIFDDQFSVERPDGSNFTLKIRSTKLEDSAMYFCASSFNPRSANEKLFFGSGTQLSVL.

This chain links TRBV2 with TRBJ1-5; D might be TRBD1 (5 bases). With 2 bases removed from V and 5 bases from J, the gap between germline ends came to 10 bases. Per germline, CDR1 SNHLY and CDR2 FYNNEI. CDR3 size: 14 residues. For the CDR3, the DNA is TGTGCCAGCAGTGAACAGGGCGGGGATCAGCCCCAGCATTTT. Amino acid sequence: CASSEQGGDQPQHF.

The rearrangement uses TRBV6-6 and TRBJ2-7; D gene uncertain. The V end lost 2 bases, the J end lost 6 bases, and 17 bases lay between the germline ends. CDR3 length: 15 residues. CDR1 and CDR2 (germline): MNHNY, SVGAGI (reference sequence). CDR3 amino acids: CASSYRSRFLGEQYF. CDR3 nucleotides: TGTGCCAGCAGTTACCGCAGCAGGTTTCTGGGCGAGCAGTACTTC.

The J gene is TRBJ1-1, the V gene TRBV5-4; D is unresolved. CDR1 and CDR2 from the germline V gene are SGHNT and YYREEE (reference sequence). V lost 4 bases and J lost 1, with 11 bases in between. This CDR3 is 14 amino acids long. The DNA of the CDR3 is TGTGCCAGCAGCCATCGAGGGCCGAACACTGAAGCTTTCTTT. As protein: CASSHRGPNTEAFF.

The chain links TRBV5-1 to TRBJ2-2, with 8 bases matching TRBD1. Germline V gene lookup returns CDR1 SGHRS and CDR2 YFSETQ. Unmatched junction bases numbered 6, after V lost 0 bases and J lost 8 bases. CDR3 length: 15 residues. In DNA, the CDR3 is TGCGCCAGCAGCTTGGCCCAGGGGGCTTTGGGGGAGCTGTTTTTT. This translates into CASSLAQGALGELFF.

The rearrangement uses TRBV29-1 and TRBJ2-5; no firm D call. The germline V gene encodes CDR1 SQVTM and CDR2 ANQGSEA. V lost 4 bases, J lost 5 bases, and 8 bases lay in between. CDR3 size: 11 residues. The DNA of the CDR3 is TGCAGCGTTGCTGATGAGGAGACCCAGTACTTC. Its translation: CSVADEETQYF.